The text below deals with one T cell receptor beta chain. What it binds is not known. TCRdb itself ran the multiplex PCR reads through MiXCR, one entry per CDR3 protein. Of under 350,000 distinct CDR3 sequences in the sample, 30% to 35% were seen once. The sample comes from a study of breast tumors, draining lymph nodes, adjacent tissues. Study-wide results and limits: Tumor repertoires ranked between lymph nodes and nontumor tissue in diversity, with V and J gene preferences. Luminal-like breast cancer showed significantly higher tumor–nontumor repertoire similarity than basal-like.

The lymph nodes were axillary draining lymph nodes from breast cancer patients. The TCR was taken from a female donor with breast cancer. Some clones in this sample may be carry-over from other donors' samples. The specimen sequenced was axillary lymph node tissue.

The CDR3 DNA follows: TGCGCCAGCAGCTGGACAGAGGATTCACCCCTCCACTTT. Translated: CASSWTEDSPLHF. The gene calls are TRBV5-1 and TRBJ1-6; maybe TRBD1 (6 bases). Trimming removed 3 bases from V and 8 bases from J, with 9 bases in between. The V gene's germline CDR1 is SGHRS and CDR2 YFSETQ. This CDR3 has 13 residues.